This entry describes one T cell receptor (beta chain). Germline V CDR1 and CDR2: SNHLY, FYNNEI. The CDR3 is 16 amino acids. V lost 4 bases and J 1 base, leaving 16 bases between the germline ends. The primer mix had 60 Vbeta and 13 Jbeta primers. Here immunoSEQ multiplex PCR was the method, and the copy in TCRdb shows in-frame clones only, minus some. The table lists under 300,000 clones, 70% to 90% of them singletons. This record belongs to a study of cytomegalovirus exposure and HLA in healthy donors. This receptor was identified in a man aged 40-49 years in good health and CMV-seropositive. Sequenced sample: PBMCs. The chain carries TRBV2 and TRBJ1-2; D not resolved. CDR3 in DNA: TGTGCCAGCAGTGTAACAGCTATAACACTTAACTATGGCTACACCTTC. Protein sequence: CASSVTAITLNYGYTF.